This T cell receptor (beta chain) originates from a study of T-cell memory formation after mild COVID-19 (TCRdb year 2021). Looking at the study overall: TCR sequence clusters from the two donors were largely donor specific. In two donors, T-cell clones that expanded and contracted after mild COVID-19 were followed by sequencing TCRalpha and TCRbeta repertoires longitudinally. The cohort comprised two young, previously healthy adult volunteers, one female and one male.

The table lists this clonotype with a few counts. Which antigen it targets is not known. No per-base quality is available; no much larger clone lies one base away. Ficoll-Paque density gradient centrifugation was used to isolate PBMCs. The CDR3, cysteine through phenylalanine, is 16 amino acids long. Kept here is only the CDR3 DNA, which spans 48 bases and is read in frame from base 1. The V and J ends are trimmed by 1 base and 7 bases, leaving 19 bases between them. Via the germline V gene (reference sequence), CDR1 is SEHNR and CDR2 FQNEAQ. General conclusions and limits of the study: The study covered only a couple of mild cases, and larger cohorts including severe cases with pre-infection samples were considered necessary. Balanced CD4/CD8 phenotypes were observed for clones contracting from day 15 to 85, whereas a bias towards CD4+ was observed for a second wave of clones expanding from day 15 to 37. SARS-CoV-2 specificity was not confirmed for the second-wave clones peaking on day 37. Contracting CD4+ clones were located mainly in the CM and EM memory subsets, whereas CD8+ clones were found to be enriched in EMRA. Some responding clones were detected in pre-infection memory, suggesting pre-existing cross-reactive memory T cells joined the SARS-CoV-2 response.

The data were produced on an Illumina NovaSeq 6000. cDNA libraries for TCRalpha and TCRbeta were prepared by 5'RACE using constant-segment primers, with sample barcodes and unique molecular identifiers added. Trizol reagent was used to extract RNA from every sample. The libraries were amplified in two PCR steps, and the second step added a second sample barcode and Illumina TruSeq adapters. Sequencing of libraries was performed on an Illumina NovaSeq with 2 x 150 bp paired-end reads. Per the authors' processing: The reads were demultiplexed and collapsed into UMI-guided consensus sequences using migec v1.2.7. With mixcr v2.1.11, UMI consensuses were aligned to TRA and TRB V and J templates and assembled into clonotypes. A clonotype was counted as expanded or contracted only when both edgeR and NoisET called the clonotype significant, with the noise models trained on biological replicates. For edgeR calls, a false discovery rate-adjusted p below 0.01 and a log2 fold-change threshold of 1 were applied. PCA with hierarchical clustering of max-normalized trajectories of the 1000 most abundant clonotypes was used as exploratory dynamics analysis. Separately sequenced CD4+ and CD8+ repertoires were used to assign the CD4 or CD8 phenotype of responding clones. Using fastp at Q25 and MiXCR, TCRdb reprocessed the public reads and kept productive beta chains. Here each entry gathers all rows of one CDR3 protein and keeps the most common genes and DNA. TCRdb's processing, not the authors' own work, is the source of the V and J calls. This sample holds roughly 550,000 distinct CDR3 sequences; roughly 20% were observed only once. The top ten constitute approximately 12% of the sample.

The chain is made from TRBV7-9 and TRBJ1-1, with TRBD1 as a weak D call on 5 bases. The sequence was obtained from an adult woman who had mild COVID-19 (a few samples of this study predate the infection). The sample titles of this study are shuffled in the database, so cell type and time point are left out; the donor was told from shared clones. The sample consisted of PBMCs or a T cell subset sorted from them (not recorded which). The DNA sequence follows: TGTGCCAGCAGCTTAGAATACGGAGGGGACGGCGGTGAAGCTTTCTTT. Its protein product is CASSLEYGGDGGEAFF.